What follows describes a single T cell receptor (beta chain). This CDR3 comprises 16 residues. Trimming took 4 bases from V and 6 from J; bases not matched to a gene: 11. CDR1 SQVTM and CDR2 ANQGSEA come from the germline V gene. The data are from a study of shared clonotypes between healthy human individuals. Per the study methods: Junction-only immunoSEQ sequences carried no quality scores, so filtering differed. The protocol was immunoSEQ multiplex PCR, while the TCRdb copy is restricted to in-frame clones and leaves out a portion. V and J calls plus clone size are reproduced from that table; the DNA served to infer D and trimming. The data contain around 480,000 clones, about 79% of them singletons. Genomic DNA for unsorted samples, which was extracted with the QIAamp DNA Blood Mini kit, came from 81 million or so PBMCs.

This TCR was recovered from a woman between 40 and 50 years old in good health. Some clones in this sample may be carry-over from other donors' samples. Sequencing was performed on PBMCs. The chain links TRBV29-1 to TRBJ2-2, with 10 bases aligning to TRBD2. The CDR3 region has the DNA TGCAGCGTTGCCCACACTTCTAGCGGGAGACCCGGGGAGCTGTTTTTT. Translated, it gives CSVAHTSSGRPGELFF.